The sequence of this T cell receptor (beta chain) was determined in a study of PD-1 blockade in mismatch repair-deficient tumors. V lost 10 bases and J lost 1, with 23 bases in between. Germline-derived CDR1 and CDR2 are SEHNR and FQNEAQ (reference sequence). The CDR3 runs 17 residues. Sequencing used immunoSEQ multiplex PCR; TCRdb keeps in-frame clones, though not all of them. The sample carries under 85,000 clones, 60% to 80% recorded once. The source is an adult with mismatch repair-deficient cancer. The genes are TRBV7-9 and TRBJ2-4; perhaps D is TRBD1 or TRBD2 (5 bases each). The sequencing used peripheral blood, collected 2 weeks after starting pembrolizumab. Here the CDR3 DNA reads TGTGCCACGAGACCGCTGAAGGGGCCGGGGGCCAAAAACATTCAGTACTTC. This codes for CATRPLKGPGAKNIQYF.